Each of the 28 T cell receptor beta chains below was sequenced from the same sample in a study of beta chain features in type 1 diabetes. Whole-study findings and limits: TCRB CDR3 length was moderately but significantly reduced in all four CD4+ subsets of Type 1 diabetes patients.

These receptors have no identified antigens. Reverse transcription of all isolated RNA meant that expressed TCRB transcripts were sequenced. Only in-frame clones appear in the TCRdb table, and some are missing; sequencing was by immunoSEQ multiplex PCR. The sample lists roughly 300,000 clones, about a tenth occurring once. Sequencing was performed on central memory CD4+ T cells from blood. The receptor source for this set is a man younger than 40 with type 1 diabetes.

DNA for the CDR3: TGTGCCAGCAGGAGAGCGGGGGGGGCAGGGACCCAGTACTTC. It encodes CASRRAGGAGTQYF. V and J are TRBV13 and TRBJ2-5, with 10 bases matching TRBD2. The CDR3 extends over 14 amino acids. The V gene's germline CDR1 is PRHDT and CDR2 FYEKMQ (reference sequence). The junction had 8 bases not matched to a gene; V was cut back by 6 bases and J by 7 bases.

In this sample, this clone turned up a few times. The chain uses TRBV19 and TRBJ1-6; 8 nucleotides align to TRBD1. The CDR3 contains 13 residues. Germline lookup yields CDR1 LNHDA and CDR2 SQIVND (reference sequence). Trimming at V came to 6 bases and at J to 10 bases, leaving 5 bases not matched to a gene. The CDR3 DNA reads as TGTGCCAGTAGGAAGGACAGGGACTCACCCCTCCACTTT. Residues: CASRKDRDSPLHF.

This clone was recorded at least ten times. The chain carries TRBV7-9 and TRBJ2-1, with TRBD2 as a possible D gene (6 bases). The germline V gene encodes CDR1 SEHNR and CDR2 FQNEAQ (reference sequence). This CDR3 has 14 residues. Trimming shortened V by 3 bases and J by 9 bases, and 15 bases separated the two germline ends. The CDR3 nucleotides read TGTGCCAGCAGCTTGGGAGGAGGGGAGGTTGAGCAGTTCTTC. Translated: CASSLGGGEVEQFF.

This clone was observed a handful of times. The rearrangement joins TRBV5-1 to TRBJ2-3, with TRBD1 matching 8 bases. The CDR3 extends over 14 amino acids. Germline CDR1 is SGHRS and CDR2 is YFSETQ. The V and J ends lost 6 bases and 4 bases, in that order; junction bases with no gene match: 7. The CDR3 protein is CASTIGQGADTQYF. The CDR3 DNA is TGCGCCAGCACCATTGGACAGGGCGCAGATACGCAGTATTTT.

The chain joins TRBV2 to TRBJ2-4; 11 bases agree with TRBD2. J was trimmed by 0 bases and V by 4 bases; bases with no gene match: 2. CDR1 is SNHLY and CDR2 is FYNNEI in the germline V gene. CDR3 length: 16 amino acids. The DNA for the CDR3 is TGTGCCAGCAGTGTACTAGCGGGGGTAGCCAAAAACATTCAGTACTTC. Residues: CASSVLAGVAKNIQYF.

This clone was counted only a few times. This chain links TRBV19 with TRBJ2-7, with D tentatively TRBD1 (6 bases). The CDR3 extends over 14 amino acids. Germline CDR1 is LNHDA and CDR2 is SQIVND (reference sequence). V gave up 5 bases and J gave up 0 bases, with 11 bases separating them. The CDR3 is CASSWQGHSYEQYF. The CDR3 region has the DNA TGTGCCAGTAGTTGGCAGGGGCACTCCTACGAGCAGTACTTC.

J is TRBJ1-1 and V is TRBV2, with D tentatively TRBD1 (6 bases). This CDR3 has 13 amino acids. Trimming cost V 5 bases and J 1 base, with 8 bases left between them. Germline V CDR1 and CDR2: SNHLY, FYNNEI. In nucleotides, the CDR3 is TGTGCCAGCAGTCGACAGGCGAACACTGAAGCTTTCTTT. Translation gives CASSRQANTEAFF.

In its sample, this clone was seen many times. Other DNA sequences within the sample encode an identical CDR3. The CDR3 sequence is CASSLGGYETQYF. CDR3 DNA: TGTGCCAGCAGCTTAGGGGGATACGAGACCCAGTACTTC. J is TRBJ2-5 and V is TRBV11-2; D uncertain. Germline V gene sequence: CDR1 SGHAT, CDR2 FQNNGV. The V end was cut by 1 base, the J end by 5 bases, with 8 bases between. CDR3 size: 13 residues.

This chain joins TRBV18 and TRBJ1-2; D is unresolved. The length of the CDR3 is 12 residues. V was clipped by 3 bases and J by 8 bases, with 10 bases between them. Germline lookup yields CDR1 KGHSH and CDR2 LQKENI. CDR3 coding DNA: TGTGCCAGCTCACCGGAGGCTGGCGGCTACACCTTC. It translates to CASSPEAGGYTF.

The J gene is TRBJ2-2, the V gene TRBV4-1; D is unclear. Trimming took 1 base from V and 3 from J, leaving 15 bases between them. Germline CDR1 is MGHRA and CDR2 is YSYEKL. The CDR3 loop spans 17 amino acids. CDR3 protein: CASSQVNLVLDTGELFF. CDR3 DNA sequence: TGCGCCAGCAGCCAAGTTAACCTAGTACTCGACACCGGGGAGCTGTTTTTT.

This clone came up a few times. The junction shows a germline mismatch at one end, possibly a read error. The chain combines TRBV6-5 with TRBJ2-7; D is undetermined. In germline, CDR1 is MNHEY, CDR2 SVGAGI. The CDR3 sequence is 11 residues long. CDR3 sequence: CASSSDGATVF. The CDR3 nucleotides read TGTGCCAGCAGTTCGGACGGCGCAACCGTCTTC.

This clone was seen repeatedly, ten times or more. The J gene is TRBJ1-2, the V gene TRBV19; TRBD1 might be the D (6 bases). V shed 5 bases and J shed 7 bases, with 14 bases lying between them. From germline, CDR1 is LNHDA and CDR2 SQIVND (reference sequence). This CDR3 has 13 residues. In nucleotides, the CDR3 is TGTGCCAGTAGTCCAGGGGAACAACGTGGCTACACCTTC. The encoded protein is CASSPGEQRGYTF.

The V gene is TRBV19, the J gene TRBJ1-1; tentative D call: TRBD1 (5 bases). Looked up from germline, CDR1 is LNHDA and CDR2 is SQIVND (reference sequence). The V and J ends lost 3 bases and 7 bases respectively, with 15 bases between them. CDR3 length: 14 amino acids. The CDR3 here is CASSMGRAGGEAFF. CDR3 DNA sequence: TGTGCCAGTAGTATGGGCAGGGCCGGAGGTGAAGCTTTCTTT.

The chain carries TRBV20-1 and TRBJ2-7, with D uncertain. Between the trimmed V and J ends, which lost 2 bases and 6 bases, there was a span of 8 bases. From germline, CDR1 is DFQATT and CDR2 SNEGSKA (reference sequence). This CDR3 comprises 11 residues. Here the CDR3 reads CSARLRLEQYF. DNA for the CDR3: TGCAGTGCTAGACTTCGGCTCGAGCAGTACTTC.

A few counts support this clone. A junction boundary mismatches the germline segment, possibly from a read error. The rearrangement uses TRBV27 and TRBJ2-7, with 8 nucleotides matching TRBD1. CDR1 is MNHEY, CDR2 SMNVEV, per germline (reference sequence). CDR3 length equals 11 residues. DNA for the CDR3: TGTGCCAGCAGTGGCCGGGGACAGGCGATATTC. Protein product: CASSGRGQAIF.

This clone was found a few times. The same CDR3 arises from other DNA sequences in this sample as well. The chain carries TRBV20-1 and TRBJ2-7, with no clear D. CDR1 is DFQATT, CDR2 SNEGSKA, per germline (reference sequence). CDR3 length: 11 amino acids. V lost 0 bases to trimming and J lost 2 bases, with 2 bases between them. CDR3 in amino acids: CSARDTYEQYF. The CDR3 bases are TGCAGTGCTAGAGACACCTACGAGCAGTACTTC.

This clone was observed at least ten times. The chain links TRBV11-2 to TRBJ1-5; D uncertain. Trimming pared 1 base from V and 4 bases from J, leaving 11 bases between. The germline V gene encodes CDR1 SGHAT and CDR2 FQNNGV. The CDR3 has 15 amino acids. This CDR3 is CASSLGSTLNQPQHF. CDR3 sequence (DNA): TGTGCCAGCAGCTTAGGCAGCACACTTAATCAGCCCCAGCATTTT. Supplemented by reference TRBV11-2 and TRBJ1-5, the full variable domain reads EAGVAQSPRYKIIEKRQSVAFWCNPISGHATLYWYQQILGQGPKLLIQFQNNGVVDDSQLPKDRFSAERLKGVDSTLKIQPAKLEDSAVYLCASSLGSTLNQPQHFGDGTRLSIL.

This clone was picked up a small number of times. The J gene is TRBJ1-1, the V gene TRBV2, with 7 bases identical to TRBD1. The CDR3 consists of 14 residues. Germline V gene data show CDR1 as SNHLY and CDR2 as FYNNEI. J lost 2 bases, V lost 6 bases, and 6 bases had no gene match. In DNA, the CDR3 is TGTGCCAGCAGCTATACAGGGGTAAACACTGAAGCTTTCTTT. Translation: CASSYTGVNTEAFF.

This clone has only a few counts. This rearrangement joins TRBV11-2 to TRBJ2-2; maybe TRBD1 (5 bases). V was clipped by 1 base and J by 0 bases, with 12 bases between them. Per germline, CDR1 SGHAT and CDR2 FQNNGV. This CDR3 has 17 residues. As DNA, the CDR3 is TGTGCCAGCAGCTTAGGTGACAGTGGACCGAACACCGGGGAGCTGTTTTTT. It encodes CASSLGDSGPNTGELFF.

The V and J genes are TRBV20-1 and TRBJ1-1; unclear D gene. From germline, CDR1 is DFQATT and CDR2 SNEGSKA (reference sequence). V lost 3 bases to trimming and J lost 8 bases, with 7 bases between them. The CDR3 spans 10 residues. The CDR3 spells CSASAGEAFF. The CDR3 nucleotides read TGCAGTGCTAGCGCGGGAGAAGCTTTCTTT.

This clone has more than one count but fewer than ten. V is TRBV6-5 and J is TRBJ1-1; D remains unclear. The CDR3 contains 13 residues. V was trimmed by 5 bases and J by 7 bases, leaving 14 bases between them. Germline lookup yields CDR1 MNHEY and CDR2 SVGAGI. CDR3 sequence reads: CASSPTRSFEAFF. CDR3 nucleotide sequence: TGTGCCAGCAGTCCGACTCGATCATTTGAAGCTTTCTTT.

This clone occurred a few times. The chain couples TRBV6-5 to TRBJ1-6, with 10 positions matching TRBD1. CDR3 length: 15 residues. Germline V gene sequence: CDR1 MNHEY, CDR2 SVGAGI. V dropped 6 bases and J dropped 6; count of bases not matched to a gene: 5. CDR3 loop: CASRPGTGVNSPLHF. For the CDR3, the DNA is TGTGCCAGCAGGCCCGGGACAGGGGTTAATTCACCCCTCCACTTT.

The chain combines TRBV10-2 with TRBJ2-7; 11 bases fit TRBD2. The CDR3 consists of 14 residues. The germline CDR1 and CDR2 sequences are WSHSY and SAAADI. V dropped 8 bases and J dropped 4; count of bases not matched to a gene: 7. DNA for the CDR3: TGCGCCAGCGTTTTTTCTAGCGGGGGGTACGAGCAGTACTTC. Its protein product is CASVFSSGGYEQYF.

This clone was seen a handful of times. CDR3 bases: TGTGCCAGCAGCTTAGAGCAGTTTACTGAAGCTTTCTTT. It specifies CASSLEQFTEAFF. V usage is TRBV11-2 and J usage is TRBJ1-1; D remains ambiguous. Germline-derived CDR1 and CDR2 are SGHAT and FQNNGV. V lost 0 bases, J lost 5 bases, and 7 bases lay in between. The CDR3 totals 13 residues.

The V and J genes are TRBV2 and TRBJ2-3; 7 bases agree with TRBD1. V was pared by 1 base and J by 0 bases, with 1 base of the junction left unmatched. Per germline, CDR1 SNHLY and CDR2 FYNNEI. The CDR3 length is 15 residues. The CDR3 bases are TGTGCCAGCAGTGAAGACAGGGGTAGCACAGATACGCAGTATTTT. It yields the protein CASSEDRGSTDTQYF. Full variable domain (missing parts from reference TRBV2 and TRBJ2-3): EPEVTQTPSHQVTQMGQEVILRCVPISNHLYFYWYRQILGQKVEFLVSFYNNEISEKSEIFDDQFSVERPDGSNFTLKIRSTKLEDSAMYFCASSEDRGSTDTQYFGPGTRLTVL.

This clone was seen a handful of times. The V gene is TRBV7-2, the J gene TRBJ1-4; maybe TRBD1 (6 bases). The CDR3 has 15 residues. Trimming shortened V by 4 bases and J by 6 bases, and 15 bases separated the two germline ends. Germline V gene lookup returns CDR1 SGHTA and CDR2 FQGNSA. CDR3 region: CASSSTGRRDEKLFF. CDR3 in DNA: TGTGCCAGCAGCTCTACAGGGAGGAGAGATGAAAAACTGTTTTTT.

This clone was seen only a few times. The chain joins TRBV19 to TRBJ1-2; D uncertain. The germline CDR1 and CDR2 sequences are LNHDA and SQIVND (reference sequence). The germline V and J ends were trimmed by 2 bases and 5 bases, with 9 bases remaining between them. The CDR3 contains 13 residues. The CDR3 nucleotides read TGTGCCAGTAGTATACCTCTCCGGTATGGCTACACCTTC. This translates into CASSIPLRYGYTF.

This clone was seen only a few times. The V and J genes are TRBV2 and TRBJ2-5, with D perhaps assigned TRBD1 or TRBD2 (5 bases each). Trimming took 4 bases from V and 1 from J, leaving 10 bases between them. The germline CDR1 and CDR2 sequences are SNHLY and FYNNEI. CDR3 length: 14 amino acids. The CDR3 DNA sequence: TGTGCCAGCAGTGTCGAGGGGTTCCAAGAGACCCAGTACTTC. Residues: CASSVEGFQETQYF. The full variable domain, its missing parts supplied by reference TRBV2 and TRBJ2-5, is EPEVTQTPSHQVTQMGQEVILRCVPISNHLYFYWYRQILGQKVEFLVSFYNNEISEKSEIFDDQFSVERPDGSNFTLKIRSTKLEDSAMYFCASSVEGFQETQYFGPGTRLLVL.